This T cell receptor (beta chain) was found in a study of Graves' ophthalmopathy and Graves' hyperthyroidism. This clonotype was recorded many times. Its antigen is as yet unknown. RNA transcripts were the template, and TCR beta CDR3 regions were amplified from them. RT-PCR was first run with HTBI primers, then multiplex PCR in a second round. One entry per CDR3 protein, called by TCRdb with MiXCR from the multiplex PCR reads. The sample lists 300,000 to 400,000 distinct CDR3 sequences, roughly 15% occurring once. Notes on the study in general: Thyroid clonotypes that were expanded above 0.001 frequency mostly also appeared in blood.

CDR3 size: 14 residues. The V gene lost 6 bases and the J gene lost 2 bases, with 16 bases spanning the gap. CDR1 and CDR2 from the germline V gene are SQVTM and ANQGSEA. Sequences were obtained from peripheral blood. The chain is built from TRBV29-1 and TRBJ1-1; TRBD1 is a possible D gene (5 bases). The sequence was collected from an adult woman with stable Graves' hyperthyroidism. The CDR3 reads CSVPITQGNTEAFF. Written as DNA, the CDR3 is TGCAGCGTGCCTATAACCCAGGGCAACACTGAAGCTTTCTTT.